Following are 18 T cell receptor beta chains from one sample sequenced in a study of blood T cell repertoires in COVID-19 (dated by TCRdb to the early 2020s). Libraries were made using the immunoSEQ multiplex PCR assay. TCRdb retrieved this table from immuneACCESS and kept in-frame rearrangements only. Not all clones are present; in checked studies, unresolved V genes account for under half, and no reason is known for the remainder. This sample holds around 70,000 clones; about four fifths were observed only once. Of the sample, over 15% falls within the top ten clones. The sequenced sample consisted of peripheral blood. The receptors shown here come from a woman in her fifties or sixties with acute or convalescent COVID-19.

The chain joins TRBV11-3 to TRBJ2-5; D might be TRBD1 (5 bases). Trimming took 2 bases from V and 5 from J, leaving 9 bases between them. The CDR3 length is 13 residues. CDR1 SGHNT and CDR2 YENEEA come from the germline V gene. DNA for the CDR3: TGTGCCAGCAGCTTATCAGGGTACGAGACCCAGTACTTC. Translation: CASSLSGYETQYF.

The V call is TRBV7-2, the J call TRBJ2-5; D ambiguous. This CDR3 has 15 residues. V was clipped by 0 bases and J by 2 bases, with 10 bases between them. Germline values: CDR1 SGHTA, CDR2 FQGNSA. The CDR3 region is CASSLASAVQETQYF. CDR3 nucleotide sequence: TGTGCCAGCAGCTTAGCGTCCGCAGTTCAAGAGACCCAGTACTTC. Filled out from reference TRBV7-2 and TRBJ2-5, the complete variable domain reads GAGVSQSPSNKVTEKGKDVELRCDPISGHTALYWYRQSLGQGLEFLIYFQGNSAPDKSGLPSDRFSAERTGGSVSTLTIQRTQQEDSAVYLCASSLASAVQETQYFGPGTRLLVL.

The rearrangement uses TRBV6-4 and TRBJ2-2; a weak D match, TRBD1 (6 bases). V lost 3 bases, J lost 5 bases, and 16 bases lay in between. This CDR3 spans 16 amino acids. Germline V gene sequence: CDR1 MRHNA, CDR2 SNTAGT. The CDR3: CASSERGGQTTGELFF. The DNA for the CDR3 is TGTGCCAGCAGTGAGAGAGGGGGACAAACTACCGGGGAGCTGTTTTTT.

The chain recombines TRBV25-1 with TRBJ1-1; 7 positions agree with TRBD1. CDR1 is MGHDK and CDR2 is SYGVNS in the germline V gene. CDR3 length: 13 amino acids. V was clipped by 3 bases and J by 6 bases; unmatched bases: 4. In nucleotides, the CDR3 is TGTGCCAGCAGTGAGAACAGGGGAGCTGAAGCTTTCTTT. This sequence encodes CASSENRGAEAFF. Drawing the rest from reference TRBV25-1 and TRBJ1-1, the complete variable domain is EADIYQTPRYLVIGTGKKITLECSQTMGHDKMYWYQQDPGMELHLIHYSYGVNSTEKGDLSSESTVSRIRTEHFPLTLESARPSHTSQYLCASSENRGAEAFFGQGTRLTVV.

CDR3 sequence (DNA): TGTGCCAGTAGGGCGACAGGGGGCAATGGCTACACCTTC. It encodes CASRATGGNGYTF. V gene TRBV19 combines with J gene TRBJ1-2, with 10 bases lining up with TRBD1. CDR3 length: 13 residues. From germline, CDR1 is LNHDA and CDR2 SQIVND (reference sequence). Losses at the gene ends were 6 bases for V and 6 bases for J; bases not matched to a gene: 4.

This chain joins TRBV18 and TRBJ2-3; 10 bases agree with TRBD2. The V segment lost 3 bases and the J segment 7 bases; nucleotides outside the gene matches: 16. This CDR3 spans 18 amino acids. Germline loops: CDR1 KGHSH, CDR2 LQKENI. CDR3 loop: CASSPVAGGHTAVYTQYF. DNA for the CDR3: TGTGCCAGCTCACCTGTAGCGGGGGGCCACACTGCCGTCTATACGCAGTATTTT.

In this sample, this clone turned up many times. The V and J genes are TRBV24-1 and TRBJ2-6, with no clear D. Germline CDR1 reads KGHDR; CDR2 reads SFDVKD. V lost 2 bases to trimming and J lost 2 bases, with 6 bases between them. The CDR3 runs 15 residues. The CDR3 here is CATSDSNTGANVLTF. The CDR3 nucleotides are TGTGCCACCAGTGATTCAAACACTGGGGCCAACGTCCTGACTTTC.

V and J are TRBV19 and TRBJ2-5; 10 bases agree with TRBD2. Trimming took 5 bases from V and 0 from J; bases not matched to a gene: 9. The germline CDR1 and CDR2 sequences are LNHDA and SQIVND (reference sequence). This CDR3 is built from 17 residues. The CDR3 sequence: CASSDKRGGPYQETQYF. The DNA for the CDR3 is TGTGCCAGTAGTGACAAGCGGGGGGGTCCCTACCAAGAGACCCAGTACTTC.

With regard to this clone: One end of the junction does not line up with germline, which may come from a read error. The chain has TRBV6-2 or TRBV6-3 and TRBJ2-5; TRBD2 matches at 7 bases. The CDR3 loop spans 11 amino acids. CDR1 MNHEY and CDR2 SVGEGT come from the germline V gene. The CDR3 DNA reads as TGTGCCAGCAGTTACAGGGAGGGTAGGCACTTC. Translated, it gives CASSYREGRHF.

The chain combines TRBV5-8 with TRBJ1-6; D not resolved. Per the germline V gene, CDR1 is SGHTS and CDR2 is YDEGEE. The ends were cut back, 6 bases at V and 7 bases at J, with 17 bases in the middle. The CDR3 is 15 amino acids. The CDR3 sequence is CASTIPPPRNSPLHF. CDR3 sequence (DNA): TGTGCCAGCACTATTCCCCCCCCTCGAAATTCACCCCTCCACTTT.

The V and J genes are TRBV30 and TRBJ2-3, with 11 bases identical to TRBD2. This CDR3 is 15 amino acids long. J lost 6 bases, V lost 5 bases, and 10 bases had no gene match. CDR1 is GTSNPN and CDR2 is SVGIG in the germline V gene (reference sequence). For the CDR3, the DNA is TGTGCCTGGGATTTACTAGCGGGGGTTGTGGATACGCAGTATTTT. Translating it yields CAWDLLAGVVDTQYF.

The gene calls are TRBV18 and TRBJ2-2; 7 bases fit TRBD1. V shed 1 base, J shed 3 bases, and the junction held 5 bases outside the gene matches. Germline assignment: CDR1 KGHSH and CDR2 LQKENI. There are 16 residues in the CDR3. CDR3 sequence (DNA): TGTGCCAGCTCACCACGGGTTACAGGGGACACCGGGGAGCTGTTTTTT. It encodes CASSPRVTGDTGELFF.

The chain joins TRBV3-1 (or the pseudogene TRBV3-2) to TRBJ1-2; D is perhaps TRBD1 (6 bases). This CDR3 has 13 amino acids. V dropped 7 bases and J dropped 7 bases, with 16 bases sitting between them. In germline, CDR1 is LGHDT, CDR2 YNNKEL (reference sequence). The CDR3 reads CASKGGKLSGYTF. The CDR3 coding sequence is TGTGCCAGCAAAGGGGGAAAGTTGAGTGGCTACACCTTC.

The V call is TRBV29-1, the J call TRBJ1-4; 8 nucleotides align to TRBD1. The junction had 7 bases not matched to a gene; V was cut back by 7 bases and J by 0 bases. CDR1 is SQVTM and CDR2 is ANQGSEA in the germline V gene. This CDR3 contains 15 residues. DNA of the CDR3: TGCAGCGCTAAAGGGACAGGTACAACTAATGAAAAACTGTTTTTT. This encodes CSAKGTGTTNEKLFF.

This clone was detected once. V usage is TRBV11-3 and J usage is TRBJ2-7, with TRBD1 matching 10 bases. From germline, CDR1 is SGHNT and CDR2 YENEEA. This CDR3 has 15 amino acids. V gave up 1 base and J gave up 5 bases; unmatched junction bases: 5. CDR3 loop: CASSLAGDRGHEQYF. The CDR3 DNA follows: TGTGCCAGCAGCTTAGCAGGGGACAGGGGCCACGAGCAGTACTTC.

The V and J genes are TRBV3-1 (or the pseudogene TRBV3-2) and TRBJ2-6, with 7 bases fitting TRBD1. Germline V gene sequence: CDR1 LGHDT, CDR2 YNNKEL (reference sequence). V trimming: 8 bases; J trimming: 0 bases; junction bases outside the gene matches: 10. This CDR3 has 17 amino acids. The CDR3 sequence is CASGDSIINSGANVLTF. The CDR3 region has the DNA TGTGCCAGCGGGGACAGCATAATTAACTCTGGGGCCAACGTCCTGACTTTC.

This chain links TRBV29-1 with TRBJ2-5, with TRBD2 identical over 7 bases. V was pared by 3 bases and J by 4 bases, with 2 bases of the junction left unmatched. The germline V gene encodes CDR1 SQVTM and CDR2 ANQGSEA. CDR3 length equals 12 residues. This CDR3 reads CSVEGGGETQYF. CDR3 DNA: TGCAGCGTTGAGGGGGGGGGAGAGACCCAGTACTTC.

The chain uses TRBV2 and TRBJ2-3; the match to TRBD2 covers 12 bases. J lost 6 bases, V lost 6 bases, and 7 bases had no gene match. Germline values: CDR1 SNHLY, CDR2 FYNNEI. The CDR3 is made up of 15 amino acids. The CDR3 region is CASSPSGGAGDTQYF. CDR3 nucleotides: TGTGCCAGCAGCCCTAGCGGGGGGGCAGGGGATACGCAGTATTTT. Using reference TRBV2 and TRBJ2-3 for the parts outside the CDR3, the full variable domain is EPEVTQTPSHQVTQMGQEVILRCVPISNHLYFYWYRQILGQKVEFLVSFYNNEISEKSEIFDDQFSVERPDGSNFTLKIRSTKLEDSAMYFCASSPSGGAGDTQYFGPGTRLTVL.